What follows are 14 T cell receptor beta chains derived from one specimen sequenced in a study of cytomegalovirus exposure and HLA in healthy donors (dated 2017 in TCRdb). Receptors were amplified or captured by the immunoSEQ multiplex PCR assay. A mixture of 60 forward primers for TCR Vbeta segments and 13 reverse primers for TCR Jbeta segments was used in the multiplex PCR. TCRdb provides this immuneACCESS table in a form limited to in-frame rearrangements. Some clones are lacking; in checked studies, under half of them reflect an unresolved V gene, and why the rest are absent is not known. Within this sample are roughly 120,000 clones, with about 70% of them counted one time only. The ten largest clones add up to around 3.9% of the sample. The specimen sequenced was PBMCs. The receptors were sampled from a woman aged 35 to 49 in good health and CMV-seronegative.

The chain uses TRBV7-8 and TRBJ2-2, with D uncertain. CDR1 and CDR2 from the germline V gene are SGHVS and FQNEAQ. Trimming stripped 1 base from V and 6 bases from J, with 3 bases between. The CDR3 sequence is 12 residues long. DNA for the CDR3: TGTGCCAGCAGCTTAGACTCCGGGGAGCTGTTTTTT. It yields the protein CASSLDSGELFF. Based on the CDR3 plus reference TRBV7-8 and TRBJ2-2, the full variable domain is GAGVSQSPRYKVAKRGQDVALRCDPISGHVSLFWYQQALGQGPEFLTYFQNEAQLDKSGLPSDRFFAERPEGSVSTLKIQRTQQEDSAVYLCASSLDSGELFFGEGSRLTVL.

This chain joins TRBV27 and TRBJ1-3; D uncertain. The CDR3 is 15 residues long. Trimming cost V 4 bases and J 1 base, with 11 bases left between them. Germline assignment: CDR1 MNHEY and CDR2 SMNVEV (reference sequence). CDR3 sequence: CASSSVYPSGNTIYF. In DNA, the CDR3 is TGTGCCAGCAGTTCGGTCTACCCGTCTGGAAACACCATATATTTT.

This clone was seen a few times. J is TRBJ1-5 and V is TRBV7-2; D is uncertain. Trimming shortened V by 2 bases and J by 7 bases, and 12 bases separated the two germline ends. Germline lookup yields CDR1 SGHTA and CDR2 FQGNSA. CDR3 length: 14 amino acids. The CDR3 here is CASSLPGATQPQHF. The CDR3 nucleotides are TGTGCCAGCAGCTTACCAGGTGCCACACAGCCCCAGCATTTT.

The chain joins TRBV11-2 to TRBJ2-7; TRBD1 agrees at 7 bases. CDR1 SGHAT and CDR2 FQNNGV come from the germline V gene. The J segment lost 1 base and the V segment lost 1 base, leaving 4 bases of the junction unmatched. This CDR3 comprises 15 residues. CDR3 DNA: TGTGCCAGCAGCTTAGGGGCAGGGGGTTCCTACGAGCAGTACTTC. Translation: CASSLGAGGSYEQYF.

The rearrangement links TRBV19 to TRBJ1-2, with a weak D call TRBD1 (6 bases). V lost 3 bases and J 6 bases, leaving 29 bases between the germline ends. The CDR3 consists of 19 residues. Per the germline V gene, CDR1 is LNHDA and CDR2 is SQIVND (reference sequence). The CDR3 protein is CASSIGRGLRGAVENGYTF. The CDR3, as DNA: TGTGCCAGTAGTATCGGGAGAGGTCTCCGGGGGGCGGTCGAGAATGGCTACACCTTC.

The chain combines TRBV7-9 with TRBJ2-1, with TRBD2 matching over 9 bases. Germline values: CDR1 SEHNR, CDR2 FQNEAQ (reference sequence). The CDR3 is made up of 16 amino acids. Trimming cost V 10 bases and J 8 bases; bases outside gene matches: 18. CDR3 sequence reads: CAIPSLTVAGVYEQFF. The CDR3 coding sequence is TGTGCCATCCCAAGTCTTACTGTAGCGGGAGTGTATGAGCAGTTCTTC.

This clone was found a few times. This rearrangement joins TRBV9 to TRBJ2-1, with a possible D match to TRBD1 (7 bases). Germline V gene sequence: CDR1 SGDLS, CDR2 YYNGEE. V was trimmed by 0 bases and J by 8 bases, leaving 12 bases between them. This CDR3 has 14 residues. For the CDR3, the DNA is TGTGCCAGCAGCGTAGTCGGCAGGGGGGATGAGCAGTTCTTC. This sequence encodes CASSVVGRGDEQFF.

The rearrangement uses TRBV7-8 and TRBJ2-5, with D possibly TRBD1 on 11 matching bases. The ends were cut back, 4 bases at V and 7 bases at J, with 31 bases in the middle. This CDR3 has 19 residues. Germline CDR1 is SGHVS and CDR2 is FQNEAQ. In DNA, the CDR3 is TGTGCCAGCAGCTCAGGACAGGGGGCACTAGCGGGATGGATGGGGACCCAGTACTTC. Its protein product is CASSSGQGALAGWMGTQYF.

CDR3 sequence reads: CASSEHYGQPQHF. For the CDR3, the DNA is TGTGCCAGCAGTGAACATTATGGCCAGCCCCAGCATTTT. The chain has TRBV6-1 and TRBJ1-5; D gene ambiguous. Trimming pared 2 bases from V and 7 bases from J, leaving 9 bases between. Germline-derived CDR1 and CDR2 are MNHNS and SASEGT. The CDR3 has 13 residues.

This chain connects TRBV5-1 to TRBJ2-7, with D perhaps TRBD1 (6 bases). The V end was cut by 5 bases, the J end by 6 bases, with 15 bases between. The V gene's germline CDR1 is SGHRS and CDR2 YFSETQ. The CDR3 contains 13 residues. CDR3: CASSETTRGEQYF. In DNA, the CDR3 is TGCGCCAGCAGTGAGACCACCAGGGGCGAGCAGTACTTC.

V gene TRBV4-2 combines with J gene TRBJ2-2; 9 positions agree with TRBD1. The V segment lost 0 bases and the J segment 2 bases; nucleotides outside the gene matches: 10. Germline lookup yields CDR1 LGHNA and CDR2 YNFKEQ. The CDR3 runs 19 residues. CDR3 amino acids: CASSQDRWEDRGNTGELFF. The DNA for the CDR3 is TGTGCCAGCAGCCAAGATCGATGGGAGGACAGGGGCAACACCGGGGAGCTGTTTTTT.

With respect to this clone: A read error is likely, as this CDR3 ends without the conserved phenylalanine or tryptophan. The chain joins TRBV19 to TRBJ1-6; TRBD1 is a possible D gene (5 bases). The CDR3 sequence is 12 residues long. Germline V gene data show CDR1 as LNHDA and CDR2 as SQIVND (reference sequence). Here the CDR3 reads CGAGRGNSPLHL. CDR3 nucleotide sequence: TGTGGTGCGGGGCGAGGGAATTCACCCCTCCACCTT.

This chain joins TRBV9 and TRBJ1-3, with 7 bases fitting TRBD1. Germline-derived CDR1 and CDR2 are SGDLS and YYNGEE. Germline trimming cut 3 bases from V and 3 bases from J; bases unmatched to any gene: 3. The CDR3 sequence is 14 residues long. CDR3 DNA sequence: TGTGCCAGCAGCGGAGACAGGGTTGGAAACACCATATATTTT. Encoded protein: CASSGDRVGNTIYF.

In its sample, this clone was seen once. The chain employs TRBV11-2 and TRBJ2-7; 9 bases line up with TRBD1. The CDR3 extends over 14 amino acids. V was clipped by 4 bases and J by 4 bases; unmatched bases: 5. Germline V gene sequence: CDR1 SGHAT, CDR2 FQNNGV. The chain's CDR3 is CASSSGQGRYEQYF. CDR3 nucleotide sequence: TGTGCCAGCAGCTCGGGACAGGGTAGATACGAGCAGTACTTC.